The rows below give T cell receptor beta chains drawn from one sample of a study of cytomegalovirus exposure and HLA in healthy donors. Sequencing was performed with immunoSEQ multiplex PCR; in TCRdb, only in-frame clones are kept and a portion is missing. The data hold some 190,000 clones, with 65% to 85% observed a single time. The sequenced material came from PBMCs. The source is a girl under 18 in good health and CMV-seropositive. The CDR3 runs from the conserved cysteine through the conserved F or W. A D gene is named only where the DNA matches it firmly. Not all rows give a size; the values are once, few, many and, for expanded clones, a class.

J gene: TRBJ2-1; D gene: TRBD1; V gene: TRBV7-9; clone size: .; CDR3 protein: CASSLDRGNEQFF; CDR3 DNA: TGTGCCAGCAGCTTAGACAGGGGTAATGAGCAGTTCTTC
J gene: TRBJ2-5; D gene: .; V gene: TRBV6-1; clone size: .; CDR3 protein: CASSEPVGGADASVQETQYF; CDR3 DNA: TGTGCCAGCAGTGAACCCGTGGGGGGGGCTGACGCCTCGGTCCAAGAGACCCAGTACTTC
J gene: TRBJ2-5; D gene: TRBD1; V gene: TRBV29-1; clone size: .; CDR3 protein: CSVPGQGWAQYF; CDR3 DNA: TGCAGCGTCCCGGGACAGGGGTGGGCCCAGTACTTC
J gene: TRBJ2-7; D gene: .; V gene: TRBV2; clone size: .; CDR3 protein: CASNRYSYEQYF; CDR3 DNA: TGTGCCAGCAATAGATACTCCTACGAGCAGTACTTC
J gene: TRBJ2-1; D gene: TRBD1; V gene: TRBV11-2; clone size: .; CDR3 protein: CASAGQGNNEQFF; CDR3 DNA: TGTGCCAGCGCAGGACAGGGAAACAATGAGCAGTTCTTC
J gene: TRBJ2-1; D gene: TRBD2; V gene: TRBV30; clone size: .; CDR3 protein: CAWSVRRESEQFF; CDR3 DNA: TGTGCCTGGAGTGTAAGGCGGGAGTCTGAGCAGTTCTTC
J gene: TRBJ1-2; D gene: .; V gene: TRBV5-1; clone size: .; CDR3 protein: CASSSGQKEGYTF; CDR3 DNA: TGCGCCAGCAGCTCCGGACAGAAGGAAGGCTACACCTTC
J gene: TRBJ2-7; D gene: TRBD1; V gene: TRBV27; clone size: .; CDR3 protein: CASSLDRGHEQYF; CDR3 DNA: TGTGCCAGCAGCCTGGACAGGGGCCACGAGCAGTACTTC
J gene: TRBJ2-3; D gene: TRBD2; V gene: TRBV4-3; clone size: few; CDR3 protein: CASREREGRTDTQYF; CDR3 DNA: TGCGCCAGCAGAGAGCGGGAGGGCCGCACAGATACGCAGTATTTT
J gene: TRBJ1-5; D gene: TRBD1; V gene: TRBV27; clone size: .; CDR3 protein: CASSLSGTGGLNQPQHF; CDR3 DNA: TGTGCCAGCAGTTTATCGGGGACAGGGGGGCTCAATCAGCCCCAGCATTTT
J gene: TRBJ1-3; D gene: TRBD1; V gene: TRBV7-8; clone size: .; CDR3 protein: CASSPQTTGAGNTIYF; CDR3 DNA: TGTGCCAGCAGCCCCCAGACGACAGGGGCTGGAAACACCATATATTTT
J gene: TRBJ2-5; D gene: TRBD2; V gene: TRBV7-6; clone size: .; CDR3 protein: CASSLTLRLAGGQETQYF; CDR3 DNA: TGTGCCAGCAGCTTAACTTTGAGACTAGCGGGAGGCCAAGAGACCCAGTACTTC
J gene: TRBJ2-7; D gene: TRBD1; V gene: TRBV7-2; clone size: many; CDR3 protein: CASSLGQGAYEQYF; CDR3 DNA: TGTGCCAGCAGCTTAGGACAGGGGGCCTACGAGCAGTACTTC
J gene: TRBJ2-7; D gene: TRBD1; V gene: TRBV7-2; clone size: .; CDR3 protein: CASSPTGTGVYEQYF; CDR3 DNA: TGTGCCAGCAGCCCGACCGGGACAGGGGTGTACGAGCAGTACTTC
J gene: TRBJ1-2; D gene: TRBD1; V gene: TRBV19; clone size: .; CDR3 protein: CASSKDRENYGYTF; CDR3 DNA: TGTGCCAGTAGTAAGGACAGGGAGAACTATGGCTACACCTTC
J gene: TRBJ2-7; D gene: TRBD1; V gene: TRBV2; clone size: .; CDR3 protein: CASSGTGGHEQYF; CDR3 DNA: TGTGCCAGCAGTGGGACAGGGGGACACGAGCAGTACTTC
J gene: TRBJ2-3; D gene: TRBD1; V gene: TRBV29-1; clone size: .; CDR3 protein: CSGDRGNTQYF; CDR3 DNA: TGCAGCGGCGACAGGGGGAATACGCAGTATTTT
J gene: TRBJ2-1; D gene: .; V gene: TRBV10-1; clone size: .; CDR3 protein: CASSGISGYSYNEQFF; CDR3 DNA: TGCGCCAGCAGTGGGATTAGCGGATACTCCTACAATGAGCAGTTCTTC
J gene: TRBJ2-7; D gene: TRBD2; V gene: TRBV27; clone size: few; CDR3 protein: CASSDRQAGTFYEQYF; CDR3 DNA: TGTGCCAGCAGCGACCGACAAGCGGGAACATTCTACGAGCAGTACTTC
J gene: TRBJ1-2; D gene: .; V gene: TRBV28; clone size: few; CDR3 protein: CASSSPPRLGEGYTF; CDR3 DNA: TGTGCCAGCAGTTCGCCTCCGCGGTTAGGGGAAGGCTACACCTTC
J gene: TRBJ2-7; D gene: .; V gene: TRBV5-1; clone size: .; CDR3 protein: CASSLAAWDKYEQYF; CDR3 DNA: TGCGCCAGCAGCTTGGCCGCCTGGGACAAATACGAGCAGTACTTC
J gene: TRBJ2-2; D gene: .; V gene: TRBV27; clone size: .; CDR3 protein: CASSIYLTGPGELFF; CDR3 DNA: TGTGCCAGCAGTATATACCTTACAGGGCCCGGGGAGCTGTTTTTT
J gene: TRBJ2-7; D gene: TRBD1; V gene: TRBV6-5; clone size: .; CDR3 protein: CASSPGTGPYEQYF; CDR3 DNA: TGTGCCAGCAGTCCCGGGACAGGGCCATACGAGCAGTACTTC
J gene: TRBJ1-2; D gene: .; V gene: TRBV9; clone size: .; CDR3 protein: CASSETLGGAGGYTF; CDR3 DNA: TGTGCCAGCAGCGAGACTCTCGGCGGGGCAGGAGGCTACACCTTC
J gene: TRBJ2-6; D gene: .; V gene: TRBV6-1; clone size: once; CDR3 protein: CASSATGGANVLTF; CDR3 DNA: TGTGCCAGCAGTGCAACAGGTGGGGCCAACGTCCTGACTTTC
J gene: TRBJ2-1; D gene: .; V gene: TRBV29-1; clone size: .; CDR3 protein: CSVEYAAVYNEQFF; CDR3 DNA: TGCAGCGTTGAATATGCTGCGGTCTACAATGAGCAGTTCTTC
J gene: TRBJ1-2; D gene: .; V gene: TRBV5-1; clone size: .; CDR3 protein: CASSLTGAATYGYTF; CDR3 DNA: TGCGCCAGCAGCTTGACTGGGGCAGCGACCTATGGCTACACCTTC
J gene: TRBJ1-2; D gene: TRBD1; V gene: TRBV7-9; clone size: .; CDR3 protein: CASRVGQGRGYTF; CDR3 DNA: TGTGCCAGCAGGGTAGGACAGGGAAGAGGCTACACCTTC